This TCR beta chain is from a study of shared clonotypes between healthy human individuals. The CDR3 covers 14 residues. The ends lost 6 bases at V and 0 bases at J; junction bases unmatched: 2. Germline V lookup: CDR1 MDHEN, CDR2 SYDVKM. This table comes from immunoSEQ multiplex PCR, and its TCRdb copy is limited to in-frame clones, with some not included. Seen here are roughly 2.4 million clones, around 95% observed once, and the top ten hold approximately 0.13%. The chain is built from TRBV28 and TRBJ1-3; 7 bases fit TRBD1. The sample consisted of naive CD4+ T cells sorted from blood. Subset specified: CD45RA+ positively selected. The sequence was collected from a man between 18 and 29 years old in good health. In DNA form, the CDR3 reads TGTGCCAGCAGGGGACAGATCTCTGGAAACACCATATATTTT. This gives the protein CASRGQISGNTIYF.